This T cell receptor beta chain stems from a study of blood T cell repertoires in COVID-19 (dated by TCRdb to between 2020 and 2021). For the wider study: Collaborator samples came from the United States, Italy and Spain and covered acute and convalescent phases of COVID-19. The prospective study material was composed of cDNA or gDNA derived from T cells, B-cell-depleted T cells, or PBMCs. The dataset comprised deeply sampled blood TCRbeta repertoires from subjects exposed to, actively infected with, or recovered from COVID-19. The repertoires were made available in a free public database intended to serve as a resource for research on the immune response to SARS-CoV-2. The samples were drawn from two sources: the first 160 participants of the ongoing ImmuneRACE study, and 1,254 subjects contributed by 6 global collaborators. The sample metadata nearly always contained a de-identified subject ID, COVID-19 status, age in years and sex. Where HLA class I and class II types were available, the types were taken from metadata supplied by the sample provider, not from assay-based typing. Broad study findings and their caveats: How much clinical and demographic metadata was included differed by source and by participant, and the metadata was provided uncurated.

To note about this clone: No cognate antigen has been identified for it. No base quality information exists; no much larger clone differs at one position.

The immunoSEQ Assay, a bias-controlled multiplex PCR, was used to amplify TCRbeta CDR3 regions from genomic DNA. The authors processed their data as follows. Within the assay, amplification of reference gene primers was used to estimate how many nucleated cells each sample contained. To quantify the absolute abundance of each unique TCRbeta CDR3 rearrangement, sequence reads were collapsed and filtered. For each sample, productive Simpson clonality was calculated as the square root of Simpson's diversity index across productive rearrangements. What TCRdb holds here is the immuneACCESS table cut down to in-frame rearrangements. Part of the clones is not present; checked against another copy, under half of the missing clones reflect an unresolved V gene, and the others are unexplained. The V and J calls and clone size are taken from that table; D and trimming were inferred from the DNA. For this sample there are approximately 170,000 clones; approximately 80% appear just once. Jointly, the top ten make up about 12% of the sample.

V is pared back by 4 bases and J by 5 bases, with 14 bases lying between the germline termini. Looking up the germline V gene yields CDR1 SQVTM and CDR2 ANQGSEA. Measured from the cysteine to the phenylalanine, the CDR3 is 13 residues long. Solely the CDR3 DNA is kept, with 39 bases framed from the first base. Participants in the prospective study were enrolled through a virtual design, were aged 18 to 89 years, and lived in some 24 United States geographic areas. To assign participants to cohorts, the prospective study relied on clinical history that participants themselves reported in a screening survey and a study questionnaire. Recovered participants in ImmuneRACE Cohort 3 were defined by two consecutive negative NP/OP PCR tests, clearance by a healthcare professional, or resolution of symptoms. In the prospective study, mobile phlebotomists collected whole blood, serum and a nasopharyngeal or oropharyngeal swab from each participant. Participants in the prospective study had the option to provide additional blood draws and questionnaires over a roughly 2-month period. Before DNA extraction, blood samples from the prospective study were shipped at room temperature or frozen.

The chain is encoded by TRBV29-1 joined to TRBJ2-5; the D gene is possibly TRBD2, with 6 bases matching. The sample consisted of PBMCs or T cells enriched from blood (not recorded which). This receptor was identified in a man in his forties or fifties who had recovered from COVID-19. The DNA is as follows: TGCAGCGTTGGTAAGGCGGGGCAGGAGACCCAGTACTTC. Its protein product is CSVGKAGQETQYF.